These 10 T cell receptor beta chains were sequenced from one sample in a study of blood T cell repertoires in COVID-19. Clones were read by immunoSEQ multiplex PCR, and TCRdb kept only the in-frame ones, dropping some. In the table there are under 250,000 clones, around nine tenths of which are singletons. The sample consisted of peripheral blood. The receptors were sampled from a man in his 60s who had recovered from COVID-19.

The chain joins TRBV3-1 (or the pseudogene TRBV3-2) to TRBJ2-1; 12 bases are shared with TRBD2. The junction had 6 bases not matched to a gene; V was cut back by 6 bases and J by 6 bases. The CDR3 is made up of 15 amino acids. The germline CDR1 and CDR2 sequences are LGHDT and YNNKEL (reference sequence). The CDR3 bases are TGTGCCAGCAGACCACCTAGCGGGGGGGTCAATGAGCAGTTCTTC. Amino acid sequence: CASRPPSGGVNEQFF.

V gene TRBV6-5 combines with J gene TRBJ2-3, with TRBD1 identical over 8 bases. CDR1 and CDR2 (germline): MNHEY, SVGAGI. The V gene end was trimmed by 5 bases and the J gene end by 3 bases; junction bases not matched to a gene: 7. The CDR3 is made up of 15 amino acids. The CDR3 DNA is TGTGCCAGCAGTCAGGGGACAGGTTGGACAGATACGCAGTATTTT. This codes for CASSQGTGWTDTQYF.

This clone came up once. The CDR3 loop reads CAISDSLAPYEQYF. The CDR3 nucleotides are TGTGCCATCAGTGATAGCCTAGCTCCCTACGAGCAGTACTTC. The chain couples TRBV10-3 to TRBJ2-7, with a possible D match to TRBD2 (5 bases). V dropped 3 bases and J dropped 2 bases, with 11 bases sitting between them. This CDR3 comprises 14 residues. CDR1 and CDR2 from the germline V gene are ENHRY and SYGVKD.

J is TRBJ2-7 and V is TRBV7-3; D is uncertain. Trimming pared 3 bases from V and 3 bases from J, leaving 9 bases between. CDR3 length: 13 amino acids. The germline V gene has CDR1 SGHTA and CDR2 FQGTGA. In nucleotides, the CDR3 is TGTGCCAGCAGCTTTGAGAACGGCTACGAGCAGTACTTC. This gives the protein CASSFENGYEQYF.

The CDR3, as DNA: TGCGCCAGCAGCTTGGTGCCTACAACTAATGAAAAACTGTTTTTT. Protein: CASSLVPTTNEKLFF. This rearrangement joins TRBV5-1 to TRBJ1-4; D remains ambiguous. The V and J ends lost 0 bases and 0 bases respectively, with 6 bases between them. The CDR3 contains 15 residues. Looked up from germline, CDR1 is SGHRS and CDR2 is YFSETQ.

The rearrangement joins TRBV7-2 to TRBJ2-7; TRBD1 agrees at 7 bases. Germline lookup yields CDR1 SGHTA and CDR2 FQGNSA. The trim removed 7 bases at V and 1 base at J, leaving 10 bases unmatched. This CDR3 is 15 amino acids long. The CDR3 sequence is CASTATGKGSYEQYF. CDR3 nucleotide sequence: TGTGCCAGCACGGCGACAGGGAAGGGGTCCTACGAGCAGTACTTC. The full variable domain, completed using reference TRBV7-2 and TRBJ2-7, is GAGVSQSPSNKVTEKGKDVELRCDPISGHTALYWYRQSLGQGLEFLIYFQGNSAPDKSGLPSDRFSAERTGGSVSTLTIQRTQQEDSAVYLCASTATGKGSYEQYFGPGTRLTVT.

The chain combines TRBV6-1 with TRBJ2-7; TRBD1 agrees at 10 bases. The V segment lost 6 bases and the J segment 5 bases; nucleotides outside the gene matches: 10. This CDR3 has 15 amino acids. Germline values: CDR1 MNHNS, CDR2 SASEGT. As DNA, the CDR3 is TGTGCCAGCAGCCGGGGACAGGGGAGGTTCGACGAGCAGTACTTC. It encodes CASSRGQGRFDEQYF.

The chain has TRBV19 and TRBJ2-5; 12 positions agree with TRBD1. J lost 0 bases, V lost 4 bases, and 9 bases had no gene match. Germline assignment: CDR1 LNHDA and CDR2 SQIVND (reference sequence). This CDR3 region has 18 residues. This chain's CDR3 is CASSRAGQGAKDQETQYF. For the CDR3, the DNA is TGTGCCAGTAGTAGGGCGGGACAGGGGGCGAAGGACCAAGAGACCCAGTACTTC.

This chain links TRBV7-2 with TRBJ2-1; D is unclear. Germline CDR1 and CDR2: SGHTA and FQGNSA. The CDR3 has 12 residues. The V end lost 2 bases, the J end lost 9 bases, and 8 bases lay between the germline ends. The CDR3 region is CASSLLGSEQFF. Written as DNA, the CDR3 is TGTGCCAGCAGCTTACTTGGTAGTGAGCAGTTCTTC. Complete variable domain (other parts from reference TRBV7-2 and TRBJ2-1): GAGVSQSPSNKVTEKGKDVELRCDPISGHTALYWYRQSLGQGLEFLIYFQGNSAPDKSGLPSDRFSAERTGGSVSTLTIQRTQQEDSAVYLCASSLLGSEQFFGPGTRLTVL.

The CDR3 nucleotides are TGTGCCAGCAGCTTAGAGGCGGGAGTCACCTACGAGCAGTACTTC. Its protein is CASSLEAGVTYEQYF. The genes are TRBV11-2 and TRBJ2-7; 7 nucleotides agree with TRBD2. There are 15 residues in the CDR3. The ends lost 0 bases at V and 2 bases at J; junction bases unmatched: 4. Germline CDR1 reads SGHAT; CDR2 reads FQNNGV.